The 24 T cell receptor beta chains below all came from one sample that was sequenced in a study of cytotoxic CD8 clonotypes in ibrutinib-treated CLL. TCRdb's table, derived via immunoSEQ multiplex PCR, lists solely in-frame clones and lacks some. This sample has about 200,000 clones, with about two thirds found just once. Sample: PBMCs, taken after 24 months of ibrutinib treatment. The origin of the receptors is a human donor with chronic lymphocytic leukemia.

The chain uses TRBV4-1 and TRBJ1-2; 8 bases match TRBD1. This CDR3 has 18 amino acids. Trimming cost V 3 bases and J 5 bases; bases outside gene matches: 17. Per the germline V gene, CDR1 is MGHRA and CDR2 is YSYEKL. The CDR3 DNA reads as TGCGCCAGCAGCCAGGCCTTCCCGGGACAGGCCAGGTTTTATGGCTACACCTTC. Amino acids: CASSQAFPGQARFYGYTF.

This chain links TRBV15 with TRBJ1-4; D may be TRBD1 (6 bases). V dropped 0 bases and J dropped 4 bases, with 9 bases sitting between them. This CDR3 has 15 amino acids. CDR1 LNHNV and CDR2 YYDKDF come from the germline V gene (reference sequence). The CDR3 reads CATSREGGSNEKLFF. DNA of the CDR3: TGTGCCACCAGCAGAGAAGGGGGAAGTAATGAAAAACTGTTTTTT.

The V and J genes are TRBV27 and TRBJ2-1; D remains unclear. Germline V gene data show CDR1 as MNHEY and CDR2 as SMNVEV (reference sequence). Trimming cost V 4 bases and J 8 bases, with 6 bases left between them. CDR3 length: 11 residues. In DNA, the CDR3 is TGTGCCAGCAGTTATGGGGATGAGCAGTTCTTC. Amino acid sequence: CASSYGDEQFF.

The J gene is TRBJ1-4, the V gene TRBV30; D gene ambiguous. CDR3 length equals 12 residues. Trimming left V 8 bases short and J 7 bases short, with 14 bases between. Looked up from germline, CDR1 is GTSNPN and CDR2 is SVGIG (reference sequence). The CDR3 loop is CATSRDSEKLFF. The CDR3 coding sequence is TGTGCCACAAGCCGGGATTCTGAAAAACTGTTTTTT.

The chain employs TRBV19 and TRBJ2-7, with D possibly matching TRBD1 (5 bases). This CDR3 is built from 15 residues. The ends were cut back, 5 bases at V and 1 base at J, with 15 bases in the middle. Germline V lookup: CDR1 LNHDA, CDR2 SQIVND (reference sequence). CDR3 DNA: TGTGCCAGTAGTGGACATAGACAGAATTCCTACGAGCAGTACTTC. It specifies CASSGHRQNSYEQYF. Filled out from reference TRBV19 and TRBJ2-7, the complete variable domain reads DGGITQSPKYLFRKEGQNVTLSCEQNLNHDAMYWYRQDPGQGLRLIYYSQIVNDFQKGDIAEGYSVSREKKESFPLTVTSAQKNPTAFYLCASSGHRQNSYEQYFGPGTRLTVT.

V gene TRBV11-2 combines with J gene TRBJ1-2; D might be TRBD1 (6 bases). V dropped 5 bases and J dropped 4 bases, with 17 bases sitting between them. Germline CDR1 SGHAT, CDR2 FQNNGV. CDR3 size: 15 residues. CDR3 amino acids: CASSKERGLIYGYTF. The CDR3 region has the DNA TGTGCCAGCAGCAAGGAGAGGGGGTTAATCTATGGCTACACCTTC. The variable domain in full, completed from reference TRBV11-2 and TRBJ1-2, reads EAGVAQSPRYKIIEKRQSVAFWCNPISGHATLYWYQQILGQGPKLLIQFQNNGVVDDSQLPKDRFSAERLKGVDSTLKIQPAKLEDSAVYLCASSKERGLIYGYTFGSGTRLTVV.

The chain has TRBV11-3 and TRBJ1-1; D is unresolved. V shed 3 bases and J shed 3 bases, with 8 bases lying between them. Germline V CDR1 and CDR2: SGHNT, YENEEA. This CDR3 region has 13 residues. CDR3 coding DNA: TGTGCCAGCAGCTTCTCAGAGGACACTGAAGCTTTCTTT. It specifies CASSFSEDTEAFF. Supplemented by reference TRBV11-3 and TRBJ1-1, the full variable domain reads EAGVVQSPRYKIIEKKQPVAFWCNPISGHNTLYWYLQNLGQGPELLIRYENEEAVDDSQLPKDRFSAERLKGVDSTLKIQPAELGDSAVYLCASSFSEDTEAFFGQGTRLTVV.

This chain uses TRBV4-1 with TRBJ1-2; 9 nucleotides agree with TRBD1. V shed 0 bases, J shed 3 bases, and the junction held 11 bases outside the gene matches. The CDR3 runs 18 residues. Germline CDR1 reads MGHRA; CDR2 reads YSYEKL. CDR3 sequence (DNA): TGCGCCAGCAGCCAAGAGGACAGGGGCCTCCAGGCCGACTATGGCTACACCTTC. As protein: CASSQEDRGLQADYGYTF.

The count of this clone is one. The CDR3 reads CASSLYQGRGQGDTQYF. CDR3 nucleotides: TGTGCCAGCAGCTTATACCAGGGCAGGGGGCAAGGAGATACGCAGTATTTT. The chain couples TRBV11-2 to TRBJ2-3, with 8 bases lining up with TRBD1. The CDR3 consists of 17 residues. With V trimmed by 2 bases and J by 5 bases, 12 bases remained unmatched. Per the germline V gene, CDR1 is SGHAT and CDR2 is FQNNGV.

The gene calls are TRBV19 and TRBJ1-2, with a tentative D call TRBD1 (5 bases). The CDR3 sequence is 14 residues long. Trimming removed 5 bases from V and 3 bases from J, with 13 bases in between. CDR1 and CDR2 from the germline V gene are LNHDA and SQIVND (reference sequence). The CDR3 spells CASSAQGRHYGYTF. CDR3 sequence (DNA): TGTGCCAGTAGTGCGCAGGGAAGGCACTATGGCTACACCTTC.

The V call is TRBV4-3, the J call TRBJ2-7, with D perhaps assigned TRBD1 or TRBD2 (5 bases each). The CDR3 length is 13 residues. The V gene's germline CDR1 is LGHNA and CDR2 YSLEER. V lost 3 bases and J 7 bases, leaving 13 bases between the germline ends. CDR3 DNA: TGCGCCAGCAGCCAGCGGGCTTCAGGGGAGCAGTACTTC. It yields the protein CASSQRASGEQYF.

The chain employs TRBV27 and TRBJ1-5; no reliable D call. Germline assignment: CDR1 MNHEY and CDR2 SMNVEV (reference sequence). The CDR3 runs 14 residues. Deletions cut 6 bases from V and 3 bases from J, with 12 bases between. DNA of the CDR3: TGTGCCAGCAGCCCTGGACCGAACAATCAGCCCCAGCATTTT. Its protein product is CASSPGPNNQPQHF.

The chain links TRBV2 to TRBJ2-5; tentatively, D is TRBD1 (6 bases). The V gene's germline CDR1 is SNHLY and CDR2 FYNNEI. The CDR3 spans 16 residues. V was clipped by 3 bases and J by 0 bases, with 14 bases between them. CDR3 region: CASSDWGLSDQETQYF. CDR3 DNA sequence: TGTGCCAGCAGTGATTGGGGGCTAAGCGACCAAGAGACCCAGTACTTC.

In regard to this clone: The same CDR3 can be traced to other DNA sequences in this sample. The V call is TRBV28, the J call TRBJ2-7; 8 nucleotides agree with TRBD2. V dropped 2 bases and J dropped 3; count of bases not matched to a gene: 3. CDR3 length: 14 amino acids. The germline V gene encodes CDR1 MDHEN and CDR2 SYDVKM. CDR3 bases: TGTGCCAGCAGTTTAACCGGGACTAGCTACGAGCAGTACTTC. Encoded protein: CASSLTGTSYEQYF.

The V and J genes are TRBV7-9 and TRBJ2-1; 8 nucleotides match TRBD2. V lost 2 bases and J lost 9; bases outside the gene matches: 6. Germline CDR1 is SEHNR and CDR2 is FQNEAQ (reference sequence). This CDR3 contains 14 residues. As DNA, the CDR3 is TGTGCCAGCAGCTTATTAGCGGGGAGGGGTGAGCAGTTCTTC. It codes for CASSLLAGRGEQFF.

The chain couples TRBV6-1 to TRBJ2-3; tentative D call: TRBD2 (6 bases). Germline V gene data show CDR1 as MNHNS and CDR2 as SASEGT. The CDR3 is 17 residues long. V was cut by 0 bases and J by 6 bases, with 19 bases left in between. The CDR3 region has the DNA TGTGCCAGCAGTGAAGCACCGGCAGCGGGTTGGGCCGATACGCAGTATTTT. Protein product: CASSEAPAAGWADTQYF.

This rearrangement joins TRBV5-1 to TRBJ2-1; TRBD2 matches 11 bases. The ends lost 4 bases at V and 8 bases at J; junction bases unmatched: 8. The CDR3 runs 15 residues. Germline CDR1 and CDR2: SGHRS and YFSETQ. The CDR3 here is CASSRGLAAGDEQFF. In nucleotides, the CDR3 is TGCGCCAGCAGCCGGGGACTAGCGGCGGGTGATGAGCAGTTCTTC.

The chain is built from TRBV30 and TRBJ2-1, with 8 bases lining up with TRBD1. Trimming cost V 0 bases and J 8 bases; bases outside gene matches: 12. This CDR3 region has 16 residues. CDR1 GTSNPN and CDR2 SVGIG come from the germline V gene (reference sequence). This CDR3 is CAWSVEDRGAGDEQFF. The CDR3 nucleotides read TGTGCCTGGAGTGTCGAAGACAGGGGAGCAGGGGATGAGCAGTTCTTC.

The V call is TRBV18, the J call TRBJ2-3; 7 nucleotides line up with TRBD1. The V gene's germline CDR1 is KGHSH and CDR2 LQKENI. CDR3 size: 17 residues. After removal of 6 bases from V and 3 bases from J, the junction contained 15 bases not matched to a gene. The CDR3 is CASSADDRAGGTDTQYF. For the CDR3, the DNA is TGTGCCAGCTCCGCTGACGACAGGGCGGGTGGTACAGATACGCAGTATTTT.

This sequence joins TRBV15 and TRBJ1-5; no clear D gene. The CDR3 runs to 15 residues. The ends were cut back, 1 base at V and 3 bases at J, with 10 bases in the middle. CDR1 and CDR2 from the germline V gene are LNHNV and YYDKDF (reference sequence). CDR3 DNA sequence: TGTGCCACCAGCAGAGTGTGGGAGCTCAATCAGCCCCAGCATTTT. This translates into CATSRVWELNQPQHF.

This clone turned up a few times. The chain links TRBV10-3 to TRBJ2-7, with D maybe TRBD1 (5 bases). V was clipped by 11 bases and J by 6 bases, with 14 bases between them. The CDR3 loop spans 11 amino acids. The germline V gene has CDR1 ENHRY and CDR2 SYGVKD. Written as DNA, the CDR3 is TGTGCCCCCGGGTCAGGGATCGAGCAGTACTTC. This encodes CAPGSGIEQYF.

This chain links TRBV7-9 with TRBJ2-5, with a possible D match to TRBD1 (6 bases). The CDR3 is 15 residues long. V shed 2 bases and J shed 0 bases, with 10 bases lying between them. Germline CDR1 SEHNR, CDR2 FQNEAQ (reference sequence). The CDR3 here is CASSLYRVYQETQYF. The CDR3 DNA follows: TGTGCCAGCAGCTTATACAGGGTGTACCAAGAGACCCAGTACTTC.

DNA for the CDR3: TGTGCCAGCAGCCAATACGCGGTGCGCACAGATACGCAGTATTTT. Translation: CASSQYAVRTDTQYF. The chain carries TRBV5-4 and TRBJ2-3; the D is unclear. CDR1 and CDR2 (germline): SGHNT, YYREEE (reference sequence). The V gene lost 4 bases and the J gene lost 1 base, with 13 bases spanning the gap. The length of the CDR3 is 15 residues.

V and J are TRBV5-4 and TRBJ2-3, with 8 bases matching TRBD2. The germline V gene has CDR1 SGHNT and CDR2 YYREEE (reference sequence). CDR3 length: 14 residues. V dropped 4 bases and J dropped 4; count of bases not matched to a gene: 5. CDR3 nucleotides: TGTGCCAGCAGCCCGGAGACTAGCGCAGATACGCAGTATTTT. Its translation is CASSPETSADTQYF.